This T cell receptor (beta chain) was documented in a study of blood T cell repertoires in COVID-19. Study as a whole: Acute-phase and convalescent COVID-19 samples originated in the United States, Italy and Spain.

There are 17 residues in the CDR3. V dropped 2 bases and J dropped 0 bases, with 16 bases sitting between them. Germline CDR1 and CDR2: KGHSH and LQKENI. The cohort comprised adults aged roughly 18 to 90 years residing in around 25 US areas. Cohort placement rested on clinical history that participants reported themselves. Symptom resolution, clearance, or two negative PCRs marked the recovered donors of Cohort 3. Generated by immunoSEQ multiplex PCR, the TCRdb table keeps only in-frame clones and is missing some. The repertoire holds 350,000 to 550,000 clones, with roughly nine tenths as singletons. The V gene is TRBV18, the J gene TRBJ1-2, with D possibly TRBD1 on 5 matching bases. Sequenced sample: PBMCs or T cells enriched from blood (not recorded which). This sequence was found in a man aged 25 to 45 who had recovered from COVID-19. The CDR3 protein is CASSPAGQVRANYGYTF. The CDR3, as DNA: TGTGCCAGCTCACCAGCGGGGCAAGTCCGAGCTAACTATGGCTACACCTTC.